These 9 T cell receptor beta chains were all obtained from the same sample, sequenced in a study of shared clonotypes between healthy human individuals. Profiling relied on immunoSEQ multiplex PCR, and the TCRdb table lists in-frame clones only, not all of them. The sample contains 2 million to 2.5 million clones, under 95% of which appear only once. The sample was naive CD4+ T cells from PBMCs. Sample subset: CD45RA+ positively selected. These receptors all stem from a man aged 18 to 30 in good health. Some clones in this sample may be carry-over from other donors' samples.

The V gene is TRBV28, the J gene TRBJ2-3; D is undetermined. Per germline, CDR1 MDHEN and CDR2 SYDVKM. The V and J ends lost 1 base and 2 bases respectively, with 10 bases between them. This CDR3 region has 15 residues. The CDR3 DNA is TGTGCCAGCAGTTTATTGGGCGGTTACACAGATACGCAGTATTTT. Protein sequence: CASSLLGGYTDTQYF.

The chain has TRBV29-1 and TRBJ1-1, with D possibly being TRBD1 (6 bases). V was shortened by 4 bases and J by 2 bases, with 17 bases between the two germline ends. The CDR3 runs to 15 residues. CDR1 is SQVTM, CDR2 ANQGSEA, per germline. The CDR3 region has the DNA TGCAGCGTTGGAGCGGCTACGACAGGTAACACTGAAGCTTTCTTT. Protein product: CSVGAATTGNTEAFF.

The chain carries TRBV5-1 and TRBJ2-3; no clear D gene. Germline V CDR1 and CDR2: SGHRS, YFSETQ. The V gene lost 4 bases and the J gene lost 1 base, with 28 bases spanning the gap. The CDR3 sequence is 20 residues long. CDR3 residues: CASSTVRSSSSVSGTDTQYF. The CDR3 DNA reads TGCGCCAGCAGCACCGTTCGAAGCTCCTCTTCCGTTTCTGGCACAGATACGCAGTATTTT.

To note about this clone: This CDR3 is also generated by other DNA sequences in the sample. This chain joins TRBV11-3 and TRBJ2-1; no reliable D call. The CDR3 has 13 residues. Germline values: CDR1 SGHNT, CDR2 YENEEA. Between the trimmed V and J ends, which lost 1 base and 4 bases, there was a span of 5 bases. The CDR3 loop is CASSLGLYNEQFF. In DNA form, the CDR3 reads TGTGCCAGCAGCTTAGGTCTATACAATGAGCAGTTCTTC.

This clone was found once. The rearrangement joins TRBV19 to TRBJ2-2, with D possibly being TRBD2 (5 bases). CDR3 size: 15 residues. CDR1 and CDR2 (germline): LNHDA, SQIVND (reference sequence). V lost 2 bases and J 4 bases, leaving 11 bases between the germline ends. The CDR3 DNA is TGTGCCAGTAGTATAAGGCTAGCTGGCACCGGGGAGCTGTTTTTT. It specifies CASSIRLAGTGELFF.

This chain connects TRBV19 to TRBJ1-2, with D perhaps matching TRBD1 (5 bases). In germline, CDR1 is LNHDA, CDR2 SQIVND (reference sequence). The CDR3 extends over 13 amino acids. Between the trimmed V and J ends, which lost 3 bases and 8 bases, there was a span of 13 bases. The CDR3 here is CASSIRDRQGYTF. The CDR3 DNA sequence: TGTGCCAGTAGTATTCGCGACCGACAGGGCTACACCTTC.

The table lists this clone with a count of one. Relative to the germline gene, one junction end is altered; a read error may explain this. V and J are TRBV13 and TRBJ1-2; no clear D. This CDR3 is built from 14 residues. Germline CDR1 reads PRHDT; CDR2 reads FYEKMQ (reference sequence). The CDR3 is CASSLGRLNYGYTF. In DNA form, the CDR3 reads TGTGCCAGCAGCCTAGGGCGGTTAAACTATGGCTACACCTTC. Using reference TRBV13 and TRBJ1-2 for the parts outside the CDR3, the full variable domain is AAGVIQSPRHLIKEKRETATLKCYPIPRHDTVYWYQQGPGQDPQFLISFYEKMQSDKGSIPDRFSAQQFSDYHSELNMSSLELGDSALYFCASSLGRLNYGYTFGSGTRLTVV.

The gene calls are TRBV19 and TRBJ1-3; D possibly corresponds to TRBD1 (5 bases). Germline V lookup: CDR1 LNHDA, CDR2 SQIVND (reference sequence). Trimming stripped 7 bases from V and 0 bases from J, with 13 bases between. The CDR3 length is 15 residues. The CDR3: CASTLGGGSGNTIYF. In DNA, the CDR3 is TGTGCCAGTACCTTAGGTGGGGGCTCTGGAAACACCATATATTTT.

The chain carries TRBV28 and TRBJ1-2; D is unresolved. CDR1 and CDR2 (germline): MDHEN, SYDVKM. V gave up 2 bases and J gave up 0 bases, with 16 bases separating them. The CDR3 has 17 residues. CDR3 protein: CASSLIFRTAPNYGYTF. The CDR3 region has the DNA TGTGCCAGCAGTTTAATTTTTCGAACGGCACCTAACTATGGCTACACCTTC.